The clone carrying this T cell receptor beta chain has a single count. The antigen remains unidentified. V lost 5 bases to trimming and J lost 8 bases, with 10 bases between them. CDR1 is MNHEY and CDR2 is SMNVEV in the germline V gene (reference sequence). This CDR3 has 12 amino acids. PCR used 60 Vbeta primers and 13 Jbeta primers. The table came from immunoSEQ multiplex PCR; TCRdb's copy has only in-frame clones and leaves some out. The sample consists of about 110,000 clones, 69% of them appearing once. The data originate from a study of cytomegalovirus exposure and HLA in healthy donors. Overall study results and limits: The HLA-A and HLA-B alleles of most subjects were reportedly predicted accurately from TCR beta sequences.

The receptor's source is a woman aged 70-85 years in good health and CMV-seropositive. The J gene is TRBJ2-1, the V gene TRBV27; a possible D gene is TRBD2 (5 bases). The sequenced sample was PBMCs. CDR3 loop: CASSPGLDEQFF. CDR3 sequence (DNA): TGTGCCAGCAGTCCCGGACTTGATGAGCAGTTCTTC.